The rows below give T cell receptor beta chains drawn from one sample of a study of blood T cell repertoires in COVID-19. Some clones are missing from TCRdb's copy, which holds only in-frame ones; the method was immunoSEQ multiplex PCR. The sample yields 80,000 to 100,000 clones, roughly 86% seen once. The sequenced material came from peripheral blood. The receptors were gathered from a man aged 50 to 60 with acute or convalescent COVID-19. Each CDR3 is given with its conserved first and last residue. A D gene is named only where the DNA matches it firmly. Size is omitted from some rows. Given values are once, few, many or a class for expanded clones.

TRBV30	TRBD1	.	TRBJ1-5	TGTGCCTGGAGGCAAATGGGACAGGGACAAAATCAGCCCCAGCATTTT	CAWRQMGQGQNQPQHF
TRBV10-3	.	few	TRBJ2-7	TGTGCCATCAGTGAGGCCCCTACCTACGAGCAGTACTTC	CAISEAPTYEQYF
TRBV2	.	.	TRBJ2-7	TGTGCCAGCAGGGAAACTACAGGTTCCTCCCGGTACGAGCAGTACTTC	CASRETTGSSRYEQYF
TRBV2	.	.	TRBJ1-1	TGTGCCAGCTCCTACCACCGGGACACTGAAGCTTTCTTT	CASSYHRDTEAFF
TRBV5-6	.	.	TRBJ1-2	TGTGCCAGCACCTCCGGGGTGCGACGCTATGGCTACACCTTC	CASTSGVRRYGYTF
TRBV29-1	TRBD2	.	TRBJ2-3	TGCAGCGTTGAACATCTAGCGGGAGGATCGGGAGATACGCAGTATTTT	CSVEHLAGGSGDTQYF
TRBV9	TRBD2	.	TRBJ2-5	TGTGCCAGCAGCGTAATGGGGGGAGGGCCGATAGAGACCCAGTACTTC	CASSVMGGGPIETQYF
TRBV19	TRBD1	.	TRBJ1-2	TGTGCCAGTAGTATAGGGACAGGTACACTCAATAGTGGCTACACCTTC	CASSIGTGTLNSGYTF
TRBV11-2	TRBD1	.	TRBJ2-2	TGTGCCAGCAGCTTAAACGGACAGGGCGCGGGGGAGCTGTTTTTT	CASSLNGQGAGELFF
TRBV7-2	TRBD1	.	TRBJ2-7	TGTGCCAGCAGCCCAAGGACAGGGGACGAGCAGTACTTC	CASSPRTGDEQYF
TRBV4-1	TRBD1	.	TRBJ1-2	TGCGCCAGCAGCCAAGCCCTTAGGGGGCTACGGTATGGCTACACCTTC	CASSQALRGLRYGYTF
TRBV27	TRBD1	once	TRBJ2-7	TGTGCCAGCAGTTTTGTTCGGACAGGGGCCTACGAGCAGTACTTC	CASSFVRTGAYEQYF
TRBV5-8	.	.	TRBJ1-4	TGTGCCAGCAGCTTGGACCCGACACATTTTTTT	CASSLDPTHFF
TRBV11-3	.	.	TRBJ2-7	TGTGCCAGCAGCTTAGATGAGACTAGGGACTACGAGCAGTACTTC	CASSLDETRDYEQYF
TRBV5-1	TRBD2	.	TRBJ2-7	TGCGCCAGCAGCCTAGGGACTAGCGGGCCTCTCTACTACGAGCAGTACTTC	CASSLGTSGPLYYEQYF
TRBV11-3	TRBD1	.	TRBJ2-7	TGTGCCAGCAGCGGAAGACAGGGGTACGAGCAGTACTTC	CASSGRQGYEQYF
TRBV6-4	.	.	TRBJ1-1	TGTGCCAGCAGCATAGAAAGTTCGAACACTGAAGCTTTCTTT	CASSIESSNTEAFF
TRBV5-1	TRBD1	.	TRBJ2-7	TGCGCCAGCAGCGGGACAGGGATTTCCTACGAGCAGTACTTC	CASSGTGISYEQYF
TRBV2	TRBD2	.	TRBJ2-7	TGTGCCAGCAGTGGGGAGCGGGAGGGCCTAGTGTGGCCAAGGGACTTC	CASSGEREGLVWPRDF
TRBV10-2	.	once	TRBJ2-5	TGCGCCAGCACCCCTGGGGACTGGTCTAAAGAGACCCAGTACTTC	CASTPGDWSKETQYF
TRBV2	TRBD2	.	TRBJ2-1	TGTGCCAGCCTCAGGACTAGCGGGAGGGGGACCTACAATGAGCAGTTCTTC	CASLRTSGRGTYNEQFF
TRBV6-5	.	.	TRBJ1-6	TGTGCCAGCAGTTCCAGACAGGATAATTCACCCCTCCACTTT	CASSSRQDNSPLHF
TRBV29-1	.	.	TRBJ1-2	TGCAGCGTCCCGAGTATGGACTCTACGAACTATGGCTACACCTTC	CSVPSMDSTNYGYTF
TRBV18	.	.	TRBJ1-4	TGTGCCAGCTTCCGGGACAAAAGTGAAAAACTGTTTTTT	CASFRDKSEKLFF
TRBV24-1	.	.	TRBJ1-2	TGTGCCACCAGTGAGCCTACAGGGACCGGCTACACCTTC	CATSEPTGTGYTF
TRBV19	TRBD1	once	TRBJ1-2	TGTGCCAGTAGTCGGAGGGCCCGGCAGGGGGCTAACTATGGCTACACCTTC	CASSRRARQGANYGYTF
TRBV19	TRBD1	.	TRBJ1-2	TGTGCCAGTAGTATCAGGGGGAAGGTTTATGGCTACACCTTC	CASSIRGKVYGYTF
TRBV19	.	.	TRBJ1-1	TGTGCCAGTAGTATAGAGGGGGGAGGGGTAACTGAAGCTTTCTTT	CASSIEGGGVTEAFF
TRBV5-5	TRBD2	.	TRBJ2-1	TGTGCCAGCAGCCTGACTAGCGGGAGGGAGGGTGAGCAGTTCTTC	CASSLTSGREGEQFF
TRBV6-5	.	once	TRBJ2-7	TGTGCCAGCAGCCTGGGGGGGGCCAGATCCTACGAGCAGTACTTC	CASSLGGARSYEQYF
TRBV11-2	.	.	TRBJ1-5	TGTGCCAGCAGCTTAGATCGGTACAAACAGGGAGAGGGGTATCATCAGCCCCAGCATTTT	CASSLDRYKQGEGYHQPQHF
TRBV11-2	TRBD2	.	TRBJ2-6	TGTGCCAGCAGCTTAGCCCCTGGGGAGGGTCCCAACGTCCTGACTTTC	CASSLAPGEGPNVLTF
TRBV28	.	.	TRBJ1-5	TGTGCCAGCACCACTTATACCGTCAATCAGCCCCAGCATTTT	CASTTYTVNQPQHF
TRBV7-9	.	.	TRBJ2-5	TGTGCCAGCAGCCCGACCGTTTGGAGGGGGGAGCGGGGGACCCAGTACTTC	CASSPTVWRGERGTQYF
TRBV5-1	TRBD2	.	TRBJ2-1	TGCGCCAGCAGCTTGGGACTAGCGGGAGTCAATGAGCAGTTCTTC	CASSLGLAGVNEQFF
TRBV6-5	TRBD1	.	TRBJ2-7	TGTGCCAGCAGAGATTCCGGGACAGGGGACTACGAGCAGTACTTC	CASRDSGTGDYEQYF
TRBV10-2	.	.	TRBJ2-7	TGCGCCAGCAGTGAGTCAAGACTAGTTTTCCACGAGCAGTACTTC	CASSESRLVFHEQYF
TRBV4-1	TRBD2	.	TRBJ2-1	TGCGCCAGCAGCCAAGATATAACTAGCGGTCTAGGGGGCTCCTACAATGAGCAGTTCTTC	CASSQDITSGLGGSYNEQFF
TRBV27	TRBD2	.	TRBJ2-7	TGTGCCAGCAGTTGGCCCCCGACTAGCGGGCGCTCCTACGAGCAGTACTTC	CASSWPPTSGRSYEQYF
TRBV7-6	.	.	TRBJ1-5	TGTGCCAGCAGCTTGGGAGGGGGAGGCAATCAGCCCCAGCATTTT	CASSLGGGGNQPQHF
TRBV3-1/TRBV3-2	TRBD1	.	TRBJ1-1	TGTGCCAGCAGGGGCCTCGACAGGGGGTCGAACACTGAAGCTTTCTTT	CASRGLDRGSNTEAFF
TRBV5-5	.	.	TRBJ2-2	TGTGCCAGCAGCTCGACGCCCAGGACCGGGGAGCTGTTTTTT	CASSSTPRTGELFF
TRBV6-4	TRBD1	.	TRBJ2-2	TGTGCCAGCACCCGCCCCACAGGGGCTACGAACACCGGGGAGCTGTTTTTT	CASTRPTGATNTGELFF
TRBV12-3/TRBV12-4	.	few	TRBJ2-3	TGTGCCAGCAGTCCGGACAGTACAGATACGCAGTATTTT	CASSPDSTDTQYF
TRBV18	.	.	TRBJ2-1	TGTGCCAGCTCACCATCCCTGGAGGGACTGAAGTTCTTC	CASSPSLEGLKFF
TRBV2	TRBD1	.	TRBJ1-2	TGTGCCAGCAGTGAATTCCGGACAGGGGGCGATGGCTACACCTTC	CASSEFRTGGDGYTF
TRBV3-1/TRBV3-2	.	.	TRBJ2-1	TGTGCCAGCAGCCTCAACAATGAGCAGTTCTTC	CASSLNNEQFF
TRBV2	.	few	TRBJ1-2	TGTGCCAGCATTGAGTCCGGTAACTATGGCTACACCTTC	CASIESGNYGYTF
TRBV6-5	.	once	TRBJ1-2	TGTGCCAGCAGTCCTACGACAGGTGGCTATGGCTACACCTTC	CASSPTTGGYGYTF
TRBV5-1	.	.	TRBJ1-1	TGCGCCAGCAGCTCCAGGAGGGACACTGAAGCTTTCTTT	CASSSRRDTEAFF
TRBV15	.	.	TRBJ2-5	TGTGCCACCAGCAGAGTAGGAACAGGTCGCTACCAAGAGACCCAGTACTTC	CATSRVGTGRYQETQYF
TRBV6-1	.	.	TRBJ2-1	TGTGCCAGCAGTGAGGGTCTAGAAAGGGGCAATGAGCAGTTCTTC	CASSEGLERGNEQFF
TRBV2	TRBD2	.	TRBJ2-5	TGTGCCAGCAATCGGGGGGTCGACGGAGAGACCCAGTACTTC	CASNRGVDGETQYF
TRBV10-2	TRBD2	.	TRBJ2-7	TGCGCCAGCAGTGAGTCGATGAGCGGGAGGGCCGGCGAGCAGTACTTC	CASSESMSGRAGEQYF
TRBV2	.	.	TRBJ2-3	TGTGCCAGCAGCGAGGGACTTTCTAGCACAGATACGCAGTATTTT	CASSEGLSSTDTQYF
TRBV10-3	.	.	TRBJ1-6	TGTGCCATCAGTGCGGCAGGACAGAGTAATTCACCCCTCCACTTT	CAISAAGQSNSPLHF
TRBV30	TRBD2	.	TRBJ2-3	TGTGCCCTGACTAGCGGTAGCACAGATACGCAGTATTTT	CALTSGSTDTQYF
TRBV6-5	.	.	TRBJ2-7	TGTGCCAGCACCCCCTCCGGAGACGGGTCCTACGAGCAGTACTTC	CASTPSGDGSYEQYF
TRBV19	.	.	TRBJ1-3	TGTGCCAGTAGTCCAGACAGGTTAGGAAACACCATATATTTT	CASSPDRLGNTIYF